This T cell receptor beta chain was captured in a study of T cell changes during pregnancy in multiple sclerosis. This CDR3 has 16 amino acids. V gave up 4 bases and J gave up 0 bases, with 15 bases separating them. Germline values: CDR1 MDHEN, CDR2 SYDVKM. Profiled with immunoSEQ multiplex PCR; TCRdb holds only in-frame clones, not every one. Found here are over 85,000 clones, 90% to 95% of them singletons; the top ten hold 1.5% to 2%. Sequencing used peripheral blood, obtained after pregnancy. This TCR was sampled from a female donor in good health, enrolled as a control in a pregnancy study. V usage is TRBV28 and J usage is TRBJ1-1; D gene unclear. The CDR3 sequence: CASSSLSTSLNTEAFF. The CDR3 DNA reads as TGTGCCAGCAGTTCCCTTTCGACATCATTGAACACTGAAGCTTTCTTT.